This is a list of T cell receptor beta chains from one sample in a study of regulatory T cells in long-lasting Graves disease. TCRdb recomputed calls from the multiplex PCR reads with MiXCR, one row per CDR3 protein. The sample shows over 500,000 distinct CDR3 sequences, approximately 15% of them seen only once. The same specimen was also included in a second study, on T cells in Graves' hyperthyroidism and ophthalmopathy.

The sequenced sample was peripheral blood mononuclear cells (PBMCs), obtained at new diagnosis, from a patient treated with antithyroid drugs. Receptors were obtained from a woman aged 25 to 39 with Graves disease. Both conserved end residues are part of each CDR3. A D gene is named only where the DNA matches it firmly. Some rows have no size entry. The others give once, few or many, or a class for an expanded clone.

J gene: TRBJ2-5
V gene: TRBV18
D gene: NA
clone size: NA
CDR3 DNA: TGTGCCAGCTCAGACAAAAACCAAGAGACCCAGTACTTC
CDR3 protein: CASSDKNQETQYF

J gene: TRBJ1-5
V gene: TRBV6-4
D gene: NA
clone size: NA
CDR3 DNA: TGTGCCAGCAGTCCCGAACTTGGAGGGCAGCCCCAGCATTTT
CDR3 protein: CASSPELGGQPQHF

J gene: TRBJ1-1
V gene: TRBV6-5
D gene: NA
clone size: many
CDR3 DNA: TGTGCCAGCAGTTACACAGGGAGAGGGACTGAAGCTTTCTTT
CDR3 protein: CASSYTGRGTEAFF

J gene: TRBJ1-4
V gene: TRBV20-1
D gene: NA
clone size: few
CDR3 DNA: TGCAGTGCGACGAGCGGGCTTAATGAAAAACTGTTTTTT
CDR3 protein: CSATSGLNEKLFF

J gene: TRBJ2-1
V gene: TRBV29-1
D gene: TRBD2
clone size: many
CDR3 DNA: TGCAGCGTTGAACCGGGAGGGGAGCAGTTCTTC
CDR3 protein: CSVEPGGEQFF

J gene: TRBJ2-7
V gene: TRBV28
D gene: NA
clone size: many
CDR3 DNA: TGTGCCAGCAGCCAAATTCTTGGGGAGCAGTACTTC
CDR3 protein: CASSQILGEQYF

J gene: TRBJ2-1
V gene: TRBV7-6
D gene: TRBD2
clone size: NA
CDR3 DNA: TGTGCCAGCAGCCCAGTTAGCGGGAGCTCCTACAATGAGCAGTTCTTC
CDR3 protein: CASSPVSGSSYNEQFF

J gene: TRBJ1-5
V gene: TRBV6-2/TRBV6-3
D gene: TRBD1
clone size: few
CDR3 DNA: TGTGCCAGCTCCGGACAGGGGATGCGTCAGCCCCAGCATTTT
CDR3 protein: CASSGQGMRQPQHF

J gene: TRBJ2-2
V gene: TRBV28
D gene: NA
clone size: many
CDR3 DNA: TGTGCCAGCGGATTAAACACCGGGGAGCTGTTTTTT
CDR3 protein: CASGLNTGELFF

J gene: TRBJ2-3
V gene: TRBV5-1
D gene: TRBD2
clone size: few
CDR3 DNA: TGCGCCAGCAGCTTGCTGGCTAGCGGGAGGGCATCAGATACGCAGTATTTT
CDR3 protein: CASSLLASGRASDTQYF

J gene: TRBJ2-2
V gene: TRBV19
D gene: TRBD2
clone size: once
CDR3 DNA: TGTGCCAGTACCTCGGAGGGACTAGCGGTAACCGGGGAGCTGTTTTTT
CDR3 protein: CASTSEGLAVTGELFF

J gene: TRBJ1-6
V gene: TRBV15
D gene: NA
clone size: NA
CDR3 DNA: TGTGCCACCAGCAGAGATGGTGGTGGACCCCTCCACTTT
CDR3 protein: CATSRDGGGPLHF

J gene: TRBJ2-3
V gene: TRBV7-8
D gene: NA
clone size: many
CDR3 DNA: TGTGCCAGCAGCTTAAGAGGGCCAGGTACAGATACGCAGTATTTT
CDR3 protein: CASSLRGPGTDTQYF

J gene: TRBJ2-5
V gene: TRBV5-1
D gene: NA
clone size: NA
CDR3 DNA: TGCGCCAGCAGCTACCCACAGTGGGGGCCAATCCAAGAGACCCAGTACTTC
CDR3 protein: CASSYPQWGPIQETQYF

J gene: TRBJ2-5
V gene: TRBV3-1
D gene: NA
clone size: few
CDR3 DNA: TGTGCCAGCAGCCAACCTATGGGGCCCCAGTACTTC
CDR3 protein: CASSQPMGPQYF

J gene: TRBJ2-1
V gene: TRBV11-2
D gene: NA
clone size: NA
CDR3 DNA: TGCGCCAGCAGCCAGTCGTGGGGCGATTACAATGAGCAGTTCTTC
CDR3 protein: CASSQSWGDYNEQFF

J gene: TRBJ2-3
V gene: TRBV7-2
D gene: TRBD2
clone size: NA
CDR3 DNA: TGTGCCAGCTCGAGACTAGCGGGAGTCTCCGCGGGTAGCACAGATACGCAGTATTTT
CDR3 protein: CASSRLAGVSAGSTDTQYF

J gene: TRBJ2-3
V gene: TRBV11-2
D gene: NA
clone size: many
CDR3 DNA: TGTGCCAGCAGCTTAGCGGGGGTAGCGTCCTTCACAGATACGCAGTATTTT
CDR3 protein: CASSLAGVASFTDTQYF

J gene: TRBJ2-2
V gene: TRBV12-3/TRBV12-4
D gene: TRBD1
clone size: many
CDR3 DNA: TGTGCCAGCAGTACACAGGGGTTCCCCGGGGAGCTGTTTTTT
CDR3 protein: CASSTQGFPGELFF

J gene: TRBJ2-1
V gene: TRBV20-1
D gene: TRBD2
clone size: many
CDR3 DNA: TGCAGTGCCCCCCCGGGCGGGAGTTTCTACAATGAGCAGTTCTTC
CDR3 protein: CSAPPGGSFYNEQFF

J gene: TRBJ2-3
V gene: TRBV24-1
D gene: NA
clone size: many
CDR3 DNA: TGTGCCACCAGTGACAACCGTGGGTTCCCGGATACGCAGTATTTT
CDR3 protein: CATSDNRGFPDTQYF

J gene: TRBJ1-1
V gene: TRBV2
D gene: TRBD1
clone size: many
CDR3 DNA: TGTGCCAGCAGAGCTAGACAGGGACGCACTGAAGCTTTCTTT
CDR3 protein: CASRARQGRTEAFF

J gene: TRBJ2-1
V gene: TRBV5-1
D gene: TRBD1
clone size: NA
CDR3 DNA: TGCGCCAGCAGCGAGGGACAGGGGCACAATGAGCAGTTCTTC
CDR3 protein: CASSEGQGHNEQFF

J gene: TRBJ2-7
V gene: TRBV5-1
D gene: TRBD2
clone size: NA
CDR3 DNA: TGTGCCAGCAGCTTGTTTGCGGGAGGTGCCTACGAGCAGTACTTC
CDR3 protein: CASSLFAGGAYEQYF

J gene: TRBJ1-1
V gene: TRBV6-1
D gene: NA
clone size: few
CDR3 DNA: TGTGCCAGCAATAGCGGGGCGGGTGAAGCTTTCTTT
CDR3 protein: CASNSGAGEAFF

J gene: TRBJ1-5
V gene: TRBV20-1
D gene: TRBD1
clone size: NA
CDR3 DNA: TGCAGTGCTAGAGAACGGGGACAGGGGGCCCATCAGCCCCAGCATTTT
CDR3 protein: CSARERGQGAHQPQHF

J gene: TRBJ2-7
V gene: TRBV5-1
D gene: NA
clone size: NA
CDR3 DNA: TGCGCCAGCAGCCCGCAAACTGACCGCTACGAGCAGTACTTC
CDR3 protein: CASSPQTDRYEQYF

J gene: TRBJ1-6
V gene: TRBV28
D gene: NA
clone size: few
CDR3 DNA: TGTGCCAGCAGGTGGGGCTATAATTCACCCCTCCACTTT
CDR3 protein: CASRWGYNSPLHF

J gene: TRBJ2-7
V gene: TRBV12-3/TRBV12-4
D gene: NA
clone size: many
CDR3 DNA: TGTGCCAGCAAGGCAACGGAGGCCTACGAGCAGTACTTC
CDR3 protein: CASKATEAYEQYF

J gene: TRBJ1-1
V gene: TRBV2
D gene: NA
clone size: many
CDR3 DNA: TGTGCCAGCAGTCGACGGGAGAACACTGAAGCTTTCTTT
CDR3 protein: CASSRRENTEAFF

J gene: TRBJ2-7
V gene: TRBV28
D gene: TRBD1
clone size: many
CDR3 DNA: TGTGCCAGCAGTTTTAAGGCGTGGGACAGGTCCTACGAGCAGTACTTC
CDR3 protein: CASSFKAWDRSYEQYF

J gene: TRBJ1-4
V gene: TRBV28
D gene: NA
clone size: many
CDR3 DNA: TGTGCCAGCAGTTCACACGGAGCACTTATACTTAATGAAAAACTGTTTTTT
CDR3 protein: CASSSHGALILNEKLFF

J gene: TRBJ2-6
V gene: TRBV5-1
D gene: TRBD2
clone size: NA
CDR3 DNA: TGCGCCAGCAGCTTGGGCCTAGCGGCCTCTGGGGCCAACGTCCTGACTTTC
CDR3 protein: CASSLGLAASGANVLTF

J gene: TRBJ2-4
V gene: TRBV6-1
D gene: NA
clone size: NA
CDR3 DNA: TGTGCCAGCTTAAGGCGGGAAGCCAAAGACATTCAGTACTTC
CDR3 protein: CASLRREAKDIQYF

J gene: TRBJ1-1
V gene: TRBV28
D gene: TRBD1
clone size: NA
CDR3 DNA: TGTGCCAGCAGTGCGACAGGGGAAGAGTTACTCTCTTTAGCTGAAGCTTTCTTT
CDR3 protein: CASSATGEELLSLAEAFF

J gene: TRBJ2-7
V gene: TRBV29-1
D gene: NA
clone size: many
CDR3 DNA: TGCAGCGTCGCCAGGGGGGGAGGCTACGAGCAGTACTTC
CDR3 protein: CSVARGGGYEQYF

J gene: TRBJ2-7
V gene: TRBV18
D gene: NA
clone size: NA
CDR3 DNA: TGTGCCAGCTCACCTCCGGGGGGCAGGGGCGTCGAGCAGTACTTC
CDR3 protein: CASSPPGGRGVEQYF

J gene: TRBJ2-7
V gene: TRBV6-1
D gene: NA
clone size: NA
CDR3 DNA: TGTGCCAGCCCTCTCCCTTGGGAACAGGGCCGCTCCTACGAGCAGTACTTC
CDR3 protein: CASPLPWEQGRSYEQYF

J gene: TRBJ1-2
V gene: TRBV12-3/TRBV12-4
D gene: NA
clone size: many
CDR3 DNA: TGTGCCAGCAGTAGGACCGGCCCTGGCTACACCTTC
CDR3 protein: CASSRTGPGYTF

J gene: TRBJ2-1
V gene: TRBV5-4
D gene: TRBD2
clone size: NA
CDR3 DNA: TGTGCCAGCAGCTTCCTGGCCGGGACTAGCACAAACAATGAGCAGTTCTTC
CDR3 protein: CASSFLAGTSTNNEQFF

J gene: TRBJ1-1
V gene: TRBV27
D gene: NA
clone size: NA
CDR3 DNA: TGTGCCAGCAGTCCCTATGACCGGAATCAGGAAGCTTTCTTT
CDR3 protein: CASSPYDRNQEAFF

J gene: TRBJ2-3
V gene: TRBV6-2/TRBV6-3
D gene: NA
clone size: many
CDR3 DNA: TGTGCCAGCAGCCTCCAGGGGTCAGATACGCAGTATTTT
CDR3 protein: CASSLQGSDTQYF